This T cell receptor (beta chain) was sequenced during a study of T-cell reconstitution after alpha-beta-depleted transplantation in children. Construction of the TCRbeta library involved unique molecular identifiers. Using its own MiXCR run on the PCR reads, TCRdb lists one record per CDR3 protein. The data show about 300,000 distinct CDR3 sequences, 10% seen once. Many counts were recorded for this clonotype. Sequenced material: PBMCs, taken before TCRalphabeta/CD19-depleted stem cell transplant. This TCR was recovered from a boy under two years old with acute myeloid leukemia, due to receive a stem cell transplant.

CDR3 nucleotides: TGCAGTGCTAGGGGAGACCTTACCGCGTGGTACGAGCAGTACTTC. Protein product: CSARGDLTAWYEQYF. The V gene is TRBV20-1, the J gene TRBJ2-7; the D gene is possibly TRBD2 (5 bases). The ends were cut back, 3 bases at V and 4 bases at J, with 19 bases in the middle. The CDR3 extends over 15 amino acids. The V gene's germline CDR1 is DFQATT and CDR2 SNEGSKA (reference sequence).